The TCR beta chain described here comes from a study of T cells in Graves' hyperthyroidism and ophthalmopathy. The CDR3 regions of TCR beta were amplified from RNA transcripts. Using the HTBI primer set, a first-round RT-PCR was run on the TCR CDR3. Each CDR3 protein gets one entry after TCRdb re-called the multiplex PCR reads with MiXCR. The sample holds over 650,000 distinct CDR3 sequences, roughly 46% seen once. This clonotype was seen a handful of times. This CDR3 is 17 amino acids long. Germline V gene lookup returns CDR1 SGHVS and CDR2 FQNEAQ. V lost 4 bases to trimming and J lost 5 bases, with 23 bases between them.

The sequenced sample consisted of peripheral blood or thyroid tissue (not recorded which). The TCR comes from an adult man with Graves' disease, either hyperthyroidism or ophthalmopathy (not recorded which). This rearrangement joins TRBV7-8 to TRBJ1-2; unclear D gene. The DNA for the CDR3 is TGTGCCAGCAGCTCAATGGATTGGAGGCAGGTCCTATATGGCTACACCTTC. Its protein is CASSSMDWRQVLYGYTF.